This T cell receptor (beta chain) was observed in a study of blood T cell repertoires in COVID-19. The CDR3 length is 16 residues. V lost 5 bases to trimming and J lost 2 bases, with 16 bases between them. CDR1 and CDR2 (germline): SGHRS, YFSETQ. Here immunoSEQ multiplex PCR was the method, and the copy in TCRdb shows in-frame clones only, minus some. This repertoire shows some 350,000 clones, around 87% found once; its top ten account for under 6.5%. This receptor was obtained from a woman aged 45-65 years with COVID-19, enrolled during active disease. Sequences were obtained from peripheral blood. This sequence joins TRBV5-1 and TRBJ1-4; tentative D call: TRBD1 (6 bases). CDR3 region: CASRESDRRTNEKLFF. DNA of the CDR3: TGCGCCAGCAGGGAATCTGACAGGCGGACTAATGAAAAACTGTTTTTT.